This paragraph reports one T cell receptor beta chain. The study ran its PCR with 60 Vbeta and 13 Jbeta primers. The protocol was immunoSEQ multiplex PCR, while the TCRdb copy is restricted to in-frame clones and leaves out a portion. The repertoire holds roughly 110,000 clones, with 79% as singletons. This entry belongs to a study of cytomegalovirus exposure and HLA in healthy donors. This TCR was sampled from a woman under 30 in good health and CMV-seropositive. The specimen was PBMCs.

The CDR3, as DNA: TGTGCCAGTAGTATAACCCCGGGGGTCCTCAATCAGCCCCAGCATTTT. This encodes CASSITPGVLNQPQHF. J is TRBJ1-5 and V is TRBV19; maybe TRBD1 (5 bases). The V gene's germline CDR1 is LNHDA and CDR2 SQIVND (reference sequence). The CDR3 spans 16 residues. The V and J ends lost 2 bases and 3 bases respectively, with 14 bases between them.